Detailed here is one T cell receptor beta chain. Compared with the rest of its sample, this clonotype is large (0.1 to 1%). Its antigen remains unidentified. Per-nucleotide qualities are absent, and no much larger clonotype sits a single base away. Multiplex touch-down PCR with a mixed TRB-A/B primer pool was used to amplify rearranged TRB sequences covering the V, D and J segments. Illumina adapters and sample indices were attached to the amplicons through two consecutive PCR reactions run with Phusion HS II polymerase. Amplicons were gel-purified using the NucleoSpin Gel and PCR Clean-up kit and were subsequently checked with Qubit and an Agilent 2100 Bioanalyzer. Sequencing of libraries was carried out on an Illumina MiSeq in 600-cycle, single-indexed, paired-end runs. The paper's data handling went like this. Processing of the TRB sequences was carried out with MiXCR versions 2.12 and 3.0.5. A clone was defined as each unique CDR3 nucleotide sequence, and only productive sequences supported by at least two reads were kept. Shannon diversity, evenness, clonality (one minus evenness), and alpha-parameterized diversity profiles from alpha 0 to 5 were included as repertoire metrics. The IGoR algorithm was used to calculate generation probabilities for clones in the paired samples taken before and after chemotherapy. TCRdb passed the public sequencing reads through fastp at Q25 and MiXCR, retaining productive beta sequences. CDR3 protein duplicates are merged, each entry listing the most common genes and DNA. TCRdb's processing, not the authors' own work, is the source of the V and J calls. The sample yields about 470 distinct CDR3 sequences; 36% were counted once. The top ten hold around 17% of the sample.

Counted from cysteine to phenylalanine, this CDR3 has 18 amino acids. Kept here is only the CDR3 DNA, which spans 54 bases and is read in frame from base 1. From V the trimming removes 2 bases and from J it removes 0 bases, while the gene matches leave 7 bases of the junction unaccounted for. CDR1 and CDR2 are read off the germline V gene as ENHRY and SYGVKD. The data belong to a study of T cell repertoires in aging, cancer and after chemotherapy (dated by TCRdb to the late 2010s). At the level of the whole study: Donors spanned six age groups from 30 or younger to 70 or older, with at least three individuals per group. Alongside around 97 healthy donors serving as a reference group, the cohort included roughly 220 cancer patients, of whom around 91 had hematological cancers and some 130 had solid cancers. To look at immunoaging and at how T cells reconstitute after chemotherapy, the study profiled TCR beta repertoires in peripheral blood from both healthy donors and cancer patients. In total, the full dataset held 8.9 million or so TCR reads. In the solid tumor group, the paired samples taken before and after chemotherapy came from patients with brain tumors (glioblastoma) who were receiving therapy based on temozolomide.

The paper's findings and limits, for the study overall: In both cancer cohorts, the median generation probability rose over the chemotherapy interval, which suggests that the repertoire was reconstituted through rebound thymic output. The authors noted that the repertoire data do not allow conclusions about immunological memory after chemotherapy. Significantly lower blood TCR diversity and higher clonality were observed in untreated patients with hematological or solid cancers than in age-matched healthy donors. Declining TCR diversity with age in healthy donors was mainly explained by loss of richness; in cancer patients, loss of evenness also contributed.

Genomic DNA extracted from peripheral blood, rather than sorted cells or RNA, was used as the source for amplification of TCR beta rearrangements. The rearrangement combines TRBV10-3 with TRBJ2-7, with 13 junctional bases fitting TRBD2. The sample taken for sequencing was blood. The source is a human donor with a solid tumor. For the CDR3, the sequence is CAISERGTSGVYSYEQYF. The sequenced DNA: TGTGCCATCAGTGAGAGGGGGACTAGCGGGGTCTACTCCTACGAGCAGTACTTC.